The rows below give T cell receptor beta chains drawn from one sample of a study of cytomegalovirus exposure and HLA in healthy donors. Assay: immunoSEQ multiplex PCR; the TCRdb copy retains only in-frame clones and omits some. Recorded for this sample: fewer than 100,000 clones. The sequencing sample was made of PBMCs. The receptors here all came from a woman aged 55-70 years in good health and CMV-seronegative. Each CDR3 is given with its conserved first and last residue. Each record gives: D gene, V gene, J gene, CDR3 DNA, CDR3 protein. A D gene is named only where the DNA matches it firmly.

d_gene: TRBD2; v_gene: TRBV4-2; j_gene: TRBJ2-2; CDR3nt: TGTGCCAGCAGCCGTCGACTAGCGAGTTACGGGGAGCTGTTTTTT; CDR3aa: CASSRRLASYGELFF
d_gene: TRBD1; v_gene: TRBV18; j_gene: TRBJ1-1; CDR3nt: TGTGCCACCTCGGGACAGGGCGACACTGAAGCTTTCTTT; CDR3aa: CATSGQGDTEAFF
d_gene: TRBD1; v_gene: TRBV10-2; j_gene: TRBJ1-3; CDR3nt: TGCGCCAGCAGTTACCGGGACAGGGGGGCCTTGGGTGGAAACACCATATATTTT; CDR3aa: CASSYRDRGALGGNTIYF
d_gene: -; v_gene: TRBV9; j_gene: TRBJ2-3; CDR3nt: TGTGCCAGCAGCCCCTCTACAGATACGCAGTATTTT; CDR3aa: CASSPSTDTQYF
d_gene: -; v_gene: TRBV28; j_gene: TRBJ2-5; CDR3nt: TGTGCCAGCAGTTCCCCTAAGACCCAGTACTTC; CDR3aa: CASSSPKTQYF
d_gene: -; v_gene: TRBV5-4; j_gene: TRBJ1-4; CDR3nt: TGTGCCAGCAGCCTCGCGGGGGCAACTAATGAAAAACTGTTTTTT; CDR3aa: CASSLAGATNEKLFF
d_gene: TRBD1; v_gene: TRBV28; j_gene: TRBJ2-7; CDR3nt: TGTGCCAGCAGTGGATCCGGGACAGGGATGTACGAGCAGTACTTC; CDR3aa: CASSGSGTGMYEQYF
d_gene: TRBD2; v_gene: TRBV5-1; j_gene: TRBJ2-1; CDR3nt: TGCGCCAGCAGTCGGGGGGAAGTGGGCAATGAGCAGTTCTTC; CDR3aa: CASSRGEVGNEQFF
d_gene: -; v_gene: TRBV30; j_gene: TRBJ2-3; CDR3nt: TGTGCCTGGGGAGGGAGCTCAGATACGCAGTATTTT; CDR3aa: CAWGGSSDTQYF
d_gene: -; v_gene: TRBV9; j_gene: TRBJ2-5; CDR3nt: TGTGCCAGCAGCATTAGCAGAGAAGAGACCCAGTACTTC; CDR3aa: CASSISREETQYF
d_gene: -; v_gene: TRBV7-8; j_gene: TRBJ2-2; CDR3nt: TGTGCCAGCAGCTTAGAGGGGTTAGGTTATTCCGACGACACCGGGGAGCTGTTTTTT; CDR3aa: CASSLEGLGYSDDTGELFF
d_gene: -; v_gene: TRBV28; j_gene: TRBJ2-1; CDR3nt: TGTGCCACTGAACAAGCGGGCCATGAGCAGTTCTTC; CDR3aa: CATEQAGHEQFF
d_gene: -; v_gene: TRBV5-4; j_gene: TRBJ2-5; CDR3nt: TGTGCCAGCAGCTTTGCAGGAAACCAAGAGACCCAGTACTTC; CDR3aa: CASSFAGNQETQYF
d_gene: TRBD1; v_gene: TRBV2; j_gene: TRBJ2-2; CDR3nt: TGTGCCAGCAGAGCCGGGACAGGGAGCACCGGGGAGCTGTTTTTT; CDR3aa: CASRAGTGSTGELFF
d_gene: -; v_gene: TRBV21-1; j_gene: TRBJ1-1; CDR3nt: TGTGCCAGCAGCAAAGCCGGGTCTGACACTGAAGCTTTCTTT; CDR3aa: CASSKAGSDTEAFF
d_gene: TRBD1; v_gene: TRBV6-5; j_gene: TRBJ2-5; CDR3nt: TGTGCCAGCAGATCCAATACAGGGGTCGGGGAGACCCAGTACTTC; CDR3aa: CASRSNTGVGETQYF
d_gene: TRBD1; v_gene: TRBV5-4; j_gene: TRBJ1-5; CDR3nt: TGTGCCAGCAGCGCCGGGACAGGGTACAATCAGCCCCAGCATTTT; CDR3aa: CASSAGTGYNQPQHF
d_gene: TRBD2; v_gene: TRBV30; j_gene: TRBJ2-1; CDR3nt: TGTGCCTGGAGTGGAGCGGGATGGTACAATGAGCAGTTCTTC; CDR3aa: CAWSGAGWYNEQFF
d_gene: -; v_gene: TRBV7-2; j_gene: TRBJ1-1; CDR3nt: TGTGCCAGCAGCTCCCAACAGGGTGGGACTGAAGCTTTCTTT; CDR3aa: CASSSQQGGTEAFF
d_gene: TRBD1; v_gene: TRBV5-5; j_gene: TRBJ2-3; CDR3nt: TGTGCCAGCAGTTCCGGACATGGACAGGGGAGTTTCACAGATACGCAGTATTTT; CDR3aa: CASSSGHGQGSFTDTQYF
d_gene: -; v_gene: TRBV6-5; j_gene: TRBJ2-1; CDR3nt: TGTGCCAGCAGTTACCCCGGGAGCGGGTATGAGCAGTTCTTC; CDR3aa: CASSYPGSGYEQFF
d_gene: TRBD1; v_gene: TRBV7-2; j_gene: TRBJ1-1; CDR3nt: TGTGCCAGCAGACCGGGACAGAGTGAAGCTTTCTTT; CDR3aa: CASRPGQSEAFF
d_gene: -; v_gene: TRBV11-2; j_gene: TRBJ2-1; CDR3nt: TGTGCCAGCAGCTTAGACCGCAATGAGCAGTTCTTC; CDR3aa: CASSLDRNEQFF